This TCR beta chain originates from a study of blood T cell repertoires in COVID-19 (dated by TCRdb to 2020 to 2022). With regard to the full study: The collaborator samples originated in the United States, Italy and Spain and spanned the acute and convalescent phases of COVID-19. The dataset comprised deeply sampled blood TCRbeta repertoires from subjects exposed to, actively infected with, or recovered from COVID-19. The samples were drawn from the first 160 participants of the ongoing ImmuneRACE study and from 1,254 subjects provided by 6 global collaborators. Where available, HLA class I and class II types were obtained from metadata supplied by the sample provider rather than from assay-based typing. A de-identified subject ID, COVID-19 status, age in years and sex were almost always included in the sample metadata. The prospective study material was composed of cDNA or gDNA derived from T cells, B-cell-depleted T cells, or PBMCs. The repertoires were released in a freely available public database meant as a resource for research on the immune response to SARS-CoV-2.

The immunoSEQ Assay, a bias-controlled multiplex PCR, was used to amplify TCRbeta CDR3 regions from genomic DNA. In the authors' own workflow: The number of nucleated cells in each sample was estimated by amplification of reference gene primers within the assay. To quantify the absolute abundance of each unique TCRbeta CDR3 rearrangement, sequence reads were collapsed and filtered. For each sample, productive Simpson clonality was calculated as the square root of Simpson's diversity index over productive rearrangements. This is the immuneACCESS table as TCRdb keeps it, with only in-frame sequences that have V and J called. A part of the clones is gone; compared with another copy, unresolved V genes explain less than half, and the rest is unexplained. That table gives V, J and clone size, and the DNA gave D and trimming. In this sample the table shows fewer than 75,000 clones, about 82% of which occur a single time. The ten largest make up approximately 7% of the sample.

The research as a whole found: How much clinical and demographic metadata was included differed by source and by participant, and the metadata was provided uncurated.

In the germline V gene, CDR1 corresponds to SGHDT and CDR2 to YYEEEE. There are 14 amino acids in the CDR3, from cysteine to phenylalanine inclusive. Kept here is only the CDR3 DNA, which spans 42 bases and is read in frame from base 1. Trimming costs V 5 bases and J 5 bases, and their ends lie 13 bases apart. This clone was seen once. Its antigen remains undetermined. No much larger clone is present one base from it, and per-base qualities are unavailable. Whole blood was collected in K2EDTA tubes by collaborating institutions according to the institutions' own protocols. For TCRbeta analysis, collaborator samples were shipped as frozen whole blood, as isolated PBMCs, or as DNA extracted from either sample type.

This sequence uses TRBV5-6 and TRBJ1-4; TRBD1 is a possible D gene, resting on 5 matching bases. What was sequenced was peripheral blood. This clonotype was obtained from a man aged 50-60 years with active COVID-19. The DNA sequence is TGTGCCAGCAGGCTCGGGGGATTAAATGAAAAACTGTTTTTT. Its protein is CASRLGGLNEKLFF. The CDR3, completed at both ends by the reference TRBV5-6 and TRBJ1-4 genes, gives the full variable domain DAGVTQSPTHLIKTRGQQVTLRCSPKSGHDTVSWYQQALGQGPQFIFQYYEEEERQRGNFPDRFSGHQFPNYSSELNVNALLLGDSALYLCASRLGGLNEKLFFGSGTQLSVL.